The rows below give T cell receptor beta chains drawn from one sample of a study of cytomegalovirus exposure and HLA in healthy donors. Sequencing used immunoSEQ multiplex PCR; TCRdb keeps in-frame clones, though not all of them. The repertoire has under 95,000 clones, around 82% of them found once; the top ten carry about 1.1%. The material sequenced was PBMCs. These receptors all stem from a male donor in good health and CMV-seronegative. CDR3s include the opening cysteine and the closing phenylalanine or tryptophan. The D gene is left open where the match is weak. The listing skips clone size in some rows; elsewhere it reads once, few, many or a size class.

TRBV7-2	TRBJ2-7	TRBD2	NA	TGTGCCAGCAGCCCTGGACTAGCGGGGGGACGGGACGAGCAGTACTTC	CASSPGLAGGRDEQYF
TRBV4-2	TRBJ1-5	NA	NA	TGTGCCAGCAGCCCTAAGGGCAGGGGTCAGCCCCAGCATTTT	CASSPKGRGQPQHF
TRBV7-3	TRBJ2-5	NA	NA	TGTGCCAGCAGCTTAACGCCCACAGGTCTTACTGGGGCCCAGTACTTC	CASSLTPTGLTGAQYF
TRBV30	TRBJ1-2	NA	NA	TGTGCCTGGAGTTTCACCGTAGCGGGGGGTGGCTACACCTTC	CAWSFTVAGGGYTF
TRBV4-1	TRBJ2-5	NA	few	TGCGCCAGCAGCCAAAGCCTGACAGTTCCTGAGACCCAGTACTTC	CASSQSLTVPETQYF
TRBV7-3	TRBJ2-1	TRBD2	NA	TGTGCCAGCAGCTTAAAGGGAACCTGGAGCGGGAGTTCCTACAATGAGCAGTTCTTC	CASSLKGTWSGSSYNEQFF
TRBV21-1	TRBJ2-3	NA	once	TGTGCCAGCAGCAATGTCTACTTCACAGATACGCAGTATTTT	CASSNVYFTDTQYF
TRBV6-1	TRBJ2-7	TRBD1	once	TGTGCCAGCAGGGGGACAGGGGCCTACGAGCAGTACTTC	CASRGTGAYEQYF
TRBV7-6	TRBJ2-3	TRBD2	NA	TGTGCCAGCAGCTTACACCCAGCGGGAGGTGTTTATGTTACGCAGTATTTT	CASSLHPAGGVYVTQYF
TRBV6-5	TRBJ2-7	NA	NA	TGTGCCAGCAGTTACGGGGGGAGTATTAACGAGCAGTACTTC	CASSYGGSINEQYF
TRBV27	TRBJ2-7	NA	NA	TGTGCCAGCAGTCACGTCGGGGGTTCCTACGAGCAGTACTTC	CASSHVGGSYEQYF
TRBV30	TRBJ2-5	TRBD1	NA	TGTGCCTGGAGGTACGACAGGGGAGAAGAGACCCAGTACTTC	CAWRYDRGEETQYF
TRBV7-9	TRBJ2-7	TRBD2	NA	TGTGCCAGCAGCTTAGGGCGGGGGGTAGTCTACGAGCAGTACTTC	CASSLGRGVVYEQYF
TRBV7-8	TRBJ2-1	NA	NA	TGTGCCAGCAGGACTAAGGTCTCCCCCCATGAGCAGTTCTTC	CASRTKVSPHEQFF
TRBV23-1	TRBJ2-7	NA	NA	TGCGCCAGCAATCTACCCCGCGAGCAGTACTTC	CASNLPREQYF
TRBV27	TRBJ1-1	TRBD1	NA	TGTGCCAGCAATTGGACAGGGACGAACACTGAAGCTTTCTTT	CASNWTGTNTEAFF
TRBV5-1	TRBJ2-7	NA	NA	TGCGCCAGCAGCGTAACAGGGATCTACGAGCAGTACTTC	CASSVTGIYEQYF
TRBV7-2	TRBJ2-7	NA	NA	TGTGCCAGCAGCTTAGCGCCGGGGTCCTACGAGCAGTACTTC	CASSLAPGSYEQYF
TRBV5-1	TRBJ2-2	TRBD1	NA	TGCGCCAGCAGCTGGGGGGACAGGGATACCGGGGAGCTGTTTTTT	CASSWGDRDTGELFF
TRBV6-5	TRBJ1-1	NA	NA	TGTGCCAGCAGTTACTCACAGGGAGTGGACTTTGAGTTT	CASSYSQGVDFEF
TRBV2	TRBJ2-5	TRBD2	once	TGTGCCAGCACTTATGGACTAGAATCGGAGACCCAGTACTTC	CASTYGLESETQYF
TRBV11-2	TRBJ2-3	TRBD2	NA	TGTGCCAGCAGCTCCGCCCTAGCGGGGGCCGGGTATCTCACAGATACGCAGTATTTT	CASSSALAGAGYLTDTQYF
TRBV4-2	TRBJ2-1	TRBD2	once	TGTGCCAGCAGCCAAAATCTAGCGGGAGTTTACAATGAGCAGTTCTTC	CASSQNLAGVYNEQFF
TRBV7-3	TRBJ2-1	NA	NA	TGTGCCAGCTCGGAGGACAGCTCCTACAATGAGCAGTTCTTC	CASSEDSSYNEQFF
TRBV27	TRBJ2-7	NA	few	TGTGCCAGCAGTTTGAAGAAGGAGTCCTACGAGCAGTACTTC	CASSLKKESYEQYF
TRBV28	TRBJ2-3	TRBD1	NA	TGTGCCAGCAGTTTTTGGTTACAGGGGGGTAGCACAGATACGCAGTATTTT	CASSFWLQGGSTDTQYF
TRBV5-5	TRBJ1-6	NA	NA	TGTGCCAGCAGCACAGCGGGAGATTCACCCCTCCACTTT	CASSTAGDSPLHF
TRBV7-9	TRBJ2-7	NA	NA	TGTGCCAGCAGCTTATTTCCCTCCGGGGAGCAGTACTTC	CASSLFPSGEQYF
TRBV28	TRBJ2-7	NA	NA	TGTGCCAGCAGTCTCGGGAGTCTAGGTTCGGTCGAGCAGTACTTC	CASSLGSLGSVEQYF
TRBV4-2	TRBJ1-6	NA	once	TGTGCCAGCAGCCAAGTTTTAGTGTATAGGCAGGGGATACATTCACCCCTCAACTTT	CASSQVLVYRQGIHSPLNF
TRBV7-2	TRBJ2-7	NA	NA	TGTGCCAGCAGCTTAGCTCAGGGGTCCACCTACGAGCAGTACTTC	CASSLAQGSTYEQYF
TRBV10-2	TRBJ1-1	TRBD1	NA	TGCGCCAGCGCGAGCACAGGGGGCTGGAACACTGAAGCTTTCTTT	CASASTGGWNTEAFF
TRBV11-2	TRBJ1-1	NA	NA	TGTGCCAGCAGCTTAGATTGGGGGCGAAAGGCTGAAGCTTTCTTT	CASSLDWGRKAEAFF
TRBV19	TRBJ2-5	TRBD1	NA	TGTGCCAGTGCTACTGACAGGGGTAAGACCCAGTACTTC	CASATDRGKTQYF
TRBV2	TRBJ2-3	TRBD2	NA	TGTGCCAGCAATACACTAGCGGGGATAACAGATACGCAGTATTTT	CASNTLAGITDTQYF
TRBV25-1	TRBJ2-1	TRBD2	once	TGTGCCAGCAGCTTCTACTCCGGGAGGAACAATGAGCAGTTCTTC	CASSFYSGRNNEQFF
TRBV5-4	TRBJ1-3	NA	NA	TGTGCCAGCAGCTTGCCTGGGGTCTGGGAGGCCCCTGGAAACACCATATATTTT	CASSLPGVWEAPGNTIYF
TRBV5-1	TRBJ2-1	TRBD1	NA	TGCGCCAGCAGCTTAGGAGGACAGGGTTTAAACGAGCAGTTCTTC	CASSLGGQGLNEQFF
TRBV9	TRBJ1-2	NA	NA	TGTGCCAGCAGTAGTGGGGGGATAAGGTCCTACACCTTC	CASSSGGIRSYTF
TRBV10-3	TRBJ2-7	NA	NA	TGTGCCATCGGGGAACGGGAGGGGGCGGTTAGCGAGCAGTACTTC	CAIGEREGAVSEQYF
TRBV13	TRBJ2-5	TRBD1	NA	TGTGCCAGCAGGGCCGGGACAGGCCACCAAGAGACCCAGTACTTC	CASRAGTGHQETQYF
TRBV21-1	TRBJ1-5	NA	NA	TGTGCCAGCGGAGGGCAGGGAATACCCGGGGCCGGCAATCAGCCCCAGCATTTT	CASGGQGIPGAGNQPQHF
TRBV19	TRBJ2-1	TRBD2	NA	TGTGCCAGTAGTATCTTACTAGCGGGAGTCAATGAGCAGTTCTTC	CASSILLAGVNEQFF
TRBV6-1	TRBJ1-1	NA	NA	TGTGCCAGCAGCGTTATGGGCCTGAACACTGAAGCTTTCTTT	CASSVMGLNTEAFF